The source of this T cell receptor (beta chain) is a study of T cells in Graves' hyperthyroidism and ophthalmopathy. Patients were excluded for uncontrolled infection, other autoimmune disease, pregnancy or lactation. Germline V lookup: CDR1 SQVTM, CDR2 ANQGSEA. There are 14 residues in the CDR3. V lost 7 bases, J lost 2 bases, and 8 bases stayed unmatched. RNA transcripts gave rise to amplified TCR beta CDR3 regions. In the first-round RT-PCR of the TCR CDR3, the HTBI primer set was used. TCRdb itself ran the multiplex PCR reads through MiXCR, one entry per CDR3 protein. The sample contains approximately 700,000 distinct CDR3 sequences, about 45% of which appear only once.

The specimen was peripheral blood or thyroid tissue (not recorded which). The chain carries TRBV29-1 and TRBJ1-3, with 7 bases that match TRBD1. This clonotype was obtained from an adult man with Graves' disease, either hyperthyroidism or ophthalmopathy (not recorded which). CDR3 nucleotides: TGCAGCGCACAGGGGTTTCTGACTGGAAACACCATATATTTT. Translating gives CSAQGFLTGNTIYF.